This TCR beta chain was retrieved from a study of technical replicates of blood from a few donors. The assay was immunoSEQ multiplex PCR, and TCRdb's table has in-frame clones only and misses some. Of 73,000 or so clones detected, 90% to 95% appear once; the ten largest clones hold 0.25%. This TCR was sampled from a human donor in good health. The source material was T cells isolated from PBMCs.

The CDR3 DNA reads TGTGCCAGCCAGCGTGGAGGGGGCAATCAGCCCCAGCATTTT. This codes for CASQRGGGNQPQHF. The rearrangement links TRBV2 to TRBJ1-5; maybe TRBD1 (5 bases). Germline V CDR1 and CDR2: SNHLY, FYNNEI. The CDR3 loop spans 14 amino acids. Trimming took 8 bases from V and 2 from J, leaving 13 bases between them.